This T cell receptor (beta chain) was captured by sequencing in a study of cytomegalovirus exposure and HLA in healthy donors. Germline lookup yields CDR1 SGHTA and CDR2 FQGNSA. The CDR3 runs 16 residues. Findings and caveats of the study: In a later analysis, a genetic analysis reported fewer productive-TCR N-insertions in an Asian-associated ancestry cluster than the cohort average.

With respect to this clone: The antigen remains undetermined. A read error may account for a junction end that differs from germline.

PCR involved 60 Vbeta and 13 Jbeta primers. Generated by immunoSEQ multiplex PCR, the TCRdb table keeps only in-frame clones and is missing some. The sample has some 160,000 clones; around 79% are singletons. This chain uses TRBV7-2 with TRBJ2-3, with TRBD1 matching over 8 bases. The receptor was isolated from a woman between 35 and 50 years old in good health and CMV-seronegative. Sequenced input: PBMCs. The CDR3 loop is CASSSNGAGGTNTQYF. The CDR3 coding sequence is TGTGCCAGCAGCTCCAACGGGGCAGGGGGCACAAATACGCAGTATTTT.